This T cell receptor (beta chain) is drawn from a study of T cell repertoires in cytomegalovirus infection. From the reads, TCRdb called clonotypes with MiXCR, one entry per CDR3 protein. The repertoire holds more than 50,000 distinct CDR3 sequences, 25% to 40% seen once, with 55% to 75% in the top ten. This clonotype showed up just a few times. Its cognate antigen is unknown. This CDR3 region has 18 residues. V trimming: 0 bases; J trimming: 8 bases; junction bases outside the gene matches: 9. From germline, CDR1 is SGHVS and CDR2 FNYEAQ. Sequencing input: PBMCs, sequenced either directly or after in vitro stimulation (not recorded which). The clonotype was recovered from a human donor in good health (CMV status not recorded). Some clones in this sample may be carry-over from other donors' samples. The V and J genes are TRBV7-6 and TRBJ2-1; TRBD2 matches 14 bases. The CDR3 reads CASSLATSGRVSVHEQFF. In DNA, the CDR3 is TGTGCCAGCAGCTTAGCGACTAGCGGGAGGGTTAGTGTCCATGAGCAGTTCTTC. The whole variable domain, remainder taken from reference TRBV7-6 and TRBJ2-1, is GAGVSQSPRYKVTKRGQDVALRCDPISGHVSLYWYRQALGQGPEFLTYFNYEAQQDKSGLPNDRFSAERPEGSISTLTIQRTEQRDSAMYRCASSLATSGRVSVHEQFFGPGTRLTVL.